A selection of T cell receptor beta chains follows, all from one sample in a study of monozygotic twins with inflammatory bowel disease. TCRdb derives one entry per CDR3 protein from the 5' RACE reads, leaving out DNA. The listing records approximately 300,000 distinct CDR3 sequences. Sequencing was carried out using blood. These receptors all come from a human donor with ulcerative colitis or Crohn's disease, or a healthy co-twin of an affected twin (not recorded which). Both conserved end residues are part of each CDR3.

j_call	v_call	cdr3_aa
TRBJ2-2	TRBV7-2	CASSHPRNDLFF
TRBJ2-5	TRBV7-7	CASRPGTSGQETQYF
TRBJ2-1	TRBV24-1	CATSDYREASADEQFF
TRBJ2-4	TRBV5-1	CASSSGAGGQGAKNIQYF
TRBJ2-7	TRBV5-4	CASSFTGGRDEQYF
TRBJ2-2	TRBV30	CAWRALGTLNTGELFF
TRBJ2-1	TRBV5-6	CASSAAVMNEQFF
TRBJ2-7	TRBV29-1	CSGITGAYEQYF
TRBJ1-4	TRBV18	CASSPPWENNEKLFF
TRBJ2-3	TRBV5-1	CASRTGEGTDTQYF
TRBJ2-3	TRBV3-1	CASSQVRQVTGYKDTQYF
TRBJ2-6	TRBV4-3	CASSQGLGSGANVLTF
TRBJ2-7	TRBV20-1	CSVPDNLSYEQYF
TRBJ2-3	TRBV30	CAWSRGQGGTDTQYF
TRBJ2-1	TRBV2	CASSELYNEQFF
TRBJ2-1	TRBV20-1	CSARRGRTNEQFF
TRBJ1-1	TRBV30	CAWILETSEAFF
TRBJ1-5	TRBV5-5	CASSWDSYQPQHF
TRBJ1-4	TRBV7-8	CASSLITAGGENEKLFF
TRBJ1-4	TRBV7-6	CASSLGSRAKLFF
TRBJ1-5	TRBV19	CASSIRDRPNQPQHF
TRBJ1-5	TRBV7-2	CASSKDRAQPQHF
TRBJ1-2	TRBV12-3/TRBV12-4	CASSSTTGVFGYTF
TRBJ1-2	TRBV5-1	CASSARGQDYGYTF
TRBJ2-2	TRBV5-1	CASRPQVWVSDTGELFF
TRBJ2-3	TRBV7-2	CASSLVWRRADTQYF
TRBJ2-1	TRBV7-6	CASSGTGTRGNEQFF
TRBJ1-3	TRBV7-3	CASSLGTGSGNTIYF
TRBJ2-2	TRBV11-2	CASSARQGNTGELFF
TRBJ2-7	TRBV9	CASSVGGGTYEQYF
TRBJ2-1	TRBV2	CASSLMAGEQFF
TRBJ1-1	TRBV12-3/TRBV12-4	CASSLWGTTEAFF
TRBJ2-5	TRBV9	CASSVGQGPWETQYF
TRBJ2-4	TRBV9	CASSPMGQGGIQYF
TRBJ2-5	TRBV20-1	CSARDGGRRIQETQYF
TRBJ2-1	TRBV19	CASSIGGISYNEQFF
TRBJ1-2	TRBV18	CASFLGQGVSGGPPTELNYGYTF
TRBJ1-2	TRBV12-3/TRBV12-4	CASSWRQGKNYGYTF
TRBJ2-7	TRBV6-1	CASSEMGLAGGPRNEQYF
TRBJ1-4	TRBV7-9	CASSSDRGGEKLFF
TRBJ1-3	TRBV27	CASSPFVSLGNTIYF
TRBJ2-5	TRBV29-1	CSVEGRVGTVQETQYF
TRBJ1-1	TRBV4-2	CASSQGEGATTEAFF
TRBJ2-1	TRBV24-1	CATSDQTGVNEQFF
TRBJ2-1	TRBV5-4	CASSLGQAALNEQFF
TRBJ2-4	TRBV24-1	CATSENPGTSGRLWIQYF
TRBJ1-1	TRBV5-1	CASSLGVMPTEAFF
TRBJ1-5	TRBV19	CASSIGLDNQPQHF
TRBJ1-2	TRBV19	CASSEQGYYGYTF
TRBJ2-1	TRBV6-6	CASSYWDMRDEQFF
TRBJ2-6	TRBV19	CASSTRQGFSGANVLTF